This TCR beta chain was observed in a study of blood T cells in healthy people across ages. Primed by a sample-barcoded 5' primer and a J-beta primer mix, a second PCR proceeded for roughly 7 to 12 cycles. MiXCR, applied by TCRdb to the 5' RACE reads, yields one record per CDR3 protein. The data contain 600,000 or so distinct CDR3 sequences, 40% to 55% of them singletons. Germline-derived CDR1 and CDR2 are MNHEY and SVGAGI. V lost 7 bases and J 2 bases, leaving 15 bases between the germline ends. The CDR3 has 14 amino acids. Many counts were recorded for this clonotype. The material sequenced was blood. This sequence was found in a man older than 75 in good health. The chain has TRBV6-5 and TRBJ2-7; possibly TRBD1 or TRBD2 for D (5 bases each). As DNA, the CDR3 is TGTGCCAGCACCCAAGGCCAGGGACCCTACGAGCAGTACTTC. This codes for CASTQGQGPYEQYF.